This TCR beta chain comes out of a study of T-cell reconstitution after alpha-beta-depleted transplantation in children. This clonotype has just a few counts. Unique molecular identifiers were incorporated into the prepared TCRbeta library. TCRdb used MiXCR to reprocess the PCR reads, holding one entry per CDR3 protein. The sample carries around 480,000 distinct CDR3 sequences, less than 35% recorded once. Trimming removed 8 bases at V and 6 bases at J, with 17 bases between. CDR1 and CDR2 (germline): SEHNR, FQNEAQ (reference sequence). The CDR3 length is 14 residues. The sample consisted of PBMCs from the stem cell graft donor, taken from the stem cell graft. This receptor was identified in a human donor who donated a stem cell graft to a child with aplastic anemia. The chain employs TRBV7-9 and TRBJ2-1; D may be TRBD1 (6 bases). The CDR3 DNA is TGTGCCAGCGACTCCTTGGACAGATTCAATGAGCAGTTCTTC. It encodes CASDSLDRFNEQFF.